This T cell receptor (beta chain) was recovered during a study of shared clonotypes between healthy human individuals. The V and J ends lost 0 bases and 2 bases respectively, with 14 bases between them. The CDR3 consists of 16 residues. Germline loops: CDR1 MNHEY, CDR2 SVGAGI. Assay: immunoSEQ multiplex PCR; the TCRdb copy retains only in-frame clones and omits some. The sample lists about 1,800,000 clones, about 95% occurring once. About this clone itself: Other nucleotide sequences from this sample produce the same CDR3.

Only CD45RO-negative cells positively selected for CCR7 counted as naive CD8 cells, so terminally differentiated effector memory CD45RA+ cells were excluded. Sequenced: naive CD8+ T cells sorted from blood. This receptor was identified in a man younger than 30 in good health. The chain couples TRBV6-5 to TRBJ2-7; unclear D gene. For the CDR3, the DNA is TGTGCCAGCAGTTACTCCGCAGGCCAGAGGCCCTACGAGCAGTACTTC. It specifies CASSYSAGQRPYEQYF.